This T cell receptor (beta chain) appears in the sequencing data of a study of molecular identifiers for immune sequencing clone quantification. This clonotype was observed many times. The antigen is undetermined. Findings and caveats of the study: Over 98% of CMV-specific effector molecules, but under 1% of naive ones, were in clones above 20 copies. Reportedly, one cell's Jurkat TCR RNA was detected within 1,100,000 naive CD8 cells.

V gave up 0 bases and J gave up 4 bases, with 12 bases separating them. CDR1 SGDLS and CDR2 YYNGEE come from the germline V gene. The CDR3 is made up of 15 amino acids. The CD8+CD4-CCR7+CD45RA+ phenotype defined the sorted naive CD8 T cells. TCRdb itself ran the PCR reads through MiXCR, one entry per CDR3 protein. The table includes about 54,000 distinct CDR3 sequences, about 23% detected once. This sequence joins TRBV9 and TRBJ2-3; D not certain. The specimen was naive CD8+ T cells from blood, with Jurkat cell RNA spiked in. Sample subset: FACS-sorted CD8+CD4-CCR7+CD45RA+ naive T cells. The source is a human donor in good health. Some libraries in this study had Jurkat cell RNA spiked in. CDR3 coding DNA: TGTGCCAGCAGCGTAGAAGAAGGGTTGGCAGATACGCAGTATTTT. It translates to CASSVEEGLADTQYF.